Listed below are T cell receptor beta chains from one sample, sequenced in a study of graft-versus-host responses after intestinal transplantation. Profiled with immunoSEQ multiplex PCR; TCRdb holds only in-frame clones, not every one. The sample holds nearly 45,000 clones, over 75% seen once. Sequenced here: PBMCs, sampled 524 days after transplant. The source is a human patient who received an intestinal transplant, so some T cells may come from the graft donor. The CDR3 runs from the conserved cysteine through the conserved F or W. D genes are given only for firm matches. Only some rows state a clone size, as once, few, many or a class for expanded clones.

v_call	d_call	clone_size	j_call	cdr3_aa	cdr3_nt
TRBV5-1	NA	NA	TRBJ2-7	CASSLELGGDEQCF	TGCGCCAGCAGCTTGGAGTTGGGGGGCGACGAGCAGTGCTTC
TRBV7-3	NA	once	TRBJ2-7	CASSLSQSYEQYF	TGTGCCAGCAGCTTAAGCCAGTCCTACGAGCAGTACTTC
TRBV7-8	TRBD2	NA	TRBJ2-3	CASSFPLTLAGAGTDTQYF	TGTGCCAGCAGCTTCCCACTTACTTTAGCGGGAGCGGGGACAGATACGCAGTATTTT
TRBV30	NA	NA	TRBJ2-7	CAWISQEVYYEQYF	TGTGCCTGGATTTCCCAGGAAGTATACTACGAGCAGTACTTC
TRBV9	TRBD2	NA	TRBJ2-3	CASSVRSGSDTSTDTQYF	TGTGCCAGCAGCGTACGCAGCGGGAGCGATACTAGCACAGATACGCAGTATTTT
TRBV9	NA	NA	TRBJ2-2	CASSPRGTGELFF	TGTGCCAGCAGCCCCAGGGGCACCGGGGAGCTGTTTTTT
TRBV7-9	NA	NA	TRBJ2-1	CASSLAADYNEQFF	TGTGCCAGCAGCTTAGCGGCCGACTACAATGAGCAGTTCTTC
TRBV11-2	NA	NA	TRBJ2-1	CASSFRGRRNEQFF	TGTGCCAGCAGCTTTAGGGGACGCCGCAATGAGCAGTTCTTC
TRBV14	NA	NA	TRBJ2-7	CASSPSISSYEQYF	TGTGCCAGCAGCCCATCGATTAGCTCCTACGAGCAGTACTTC
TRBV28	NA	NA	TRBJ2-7	CASSFTGNLDEQYF	TGTGCCAGCAGTTTTACAGGGAATCTGGACGAGCAGTACTTC